This T cell receptor (beta chain) is drawn from a study of CD8 T cells in Susac syndrome (dated by TCRdb to between 2019 and 2020). Concerning the study at large: Repertoire sequencing was used to test whether CD8+ T cell activation and differentiation in Susac syndrome was antigen driven. The study compared CD8+ T cell repertoire clonality among 12 healthy donors, around 14 Susac syndrome patients and about 16 multiple sclerosis patients. Broad study findings and their caveats: The number of individuals in the TCR sequencing and HLA analysis was recognized as being relatively small.

High-throughput TCR beta sequencing profiled peripheral blood CD8+ and CD4+ T cells from healthy donors, Susac syndrome patients and multiple sclerosis patients. The healthy donors served as controls matched for age and sex. Bulk CD8+ and CD4+ T cells were purified by magnetic negative isolation, whereas CD8+ TEMRA cells were enriched by FACS. Blood was collected in EDTA tubes and processed within 24 hours, with PBMCs isolated through density gradient centrifugation. PBMCs destined for TCR sequencing were cryopreserved in liquid nitrogen and later thawed in a 37 °C water bath. A purity of at least 90% was achieved for sorted or isolated CD4+, CD8+ and CD8+ TEMRA cells. RNA was extracted using the RNeasy kit, and about 0.45 to 1 microgram was reverse transcribed with random hexamers. The immunoSEQ multiplex PCR assay, which covers 54 Vbeta and 13 Jbeta segments, was used to amplify TCR beta CDR3 regions. To correct PCR amplification bias, a synthetic template baseline was used for both primer optimization and computational correction. The paper's processing steps were these. Reads were annotated to V, D and J genes per IMGT and analyzed with immunoSEQ Analyzer, keeping only productive sequences. To calculate clonality, Shannon entropy was normalized by log2 of the number of productive unique sequences and then subtracted from one. Public and private clones were assessed among the 100 most prevalent clones of each patient and control. Clones were defined as Susac-specific if absent from the healthy and MS cohorts, from some 1,000 published viral clones and from other ImmuneACCESS disease sequences. The public reads were quality trimmed at Q25 with fastp and then assembled into clones with MiXCR by TCRdb, keeping productive beta chains. CDR3 protein duplicates are merged, each entry listing the most common genes and DNA. The V and J calls come from TCRdb's annotation, not from the publication. In this sample the table shows approximately 120,000 distinct CDR3 sequences, 85% to 95% of which occur a single time. The ten top clones hold roughly 0.11% of the sample.

In regard to this clonotype: Its antigen target is currently unknown. Base quality data are lacking; no much larger clone is found one base away.

The receptor was isolated from a human donor in good health. Sequenced sample: CD8+ T cells from PBMCs.

The CDR3 sequence is CASSQVAANNEQFF. In nucleotide form, the sequence is TGTGCCAGCAGCCAAGTGGCGGCCAACAATGAGCAGTTCTTC. The V and J genes are TRBV3-1 and TRBJ2-1, with an unclear D gene assignment. According to the germline V gene (reference sequence), CDR1 reads LGHDT and CDR2 reads YNNKEL. The CDR3 runs 14 residues from the cysteine to the phenylalanine. CDR3 DNA only is kept here, 42 bases in frame from base 1. The V and J ends are trimmed by 1 base and 5 bases, leaving 9 bases between them.